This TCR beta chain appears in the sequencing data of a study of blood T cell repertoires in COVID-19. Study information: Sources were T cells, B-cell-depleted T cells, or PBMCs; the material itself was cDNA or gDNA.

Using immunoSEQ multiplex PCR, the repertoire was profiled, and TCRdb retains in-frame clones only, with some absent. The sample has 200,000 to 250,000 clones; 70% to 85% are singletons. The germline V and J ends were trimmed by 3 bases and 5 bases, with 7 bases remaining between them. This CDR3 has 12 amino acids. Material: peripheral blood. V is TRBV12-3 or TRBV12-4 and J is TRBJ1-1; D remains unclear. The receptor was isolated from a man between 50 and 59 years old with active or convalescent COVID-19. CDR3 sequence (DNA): TGTGCCAGCAGTTTGAGGAGAACTGAAGCTTTCTTT. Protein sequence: CASSLRRTEAFF.